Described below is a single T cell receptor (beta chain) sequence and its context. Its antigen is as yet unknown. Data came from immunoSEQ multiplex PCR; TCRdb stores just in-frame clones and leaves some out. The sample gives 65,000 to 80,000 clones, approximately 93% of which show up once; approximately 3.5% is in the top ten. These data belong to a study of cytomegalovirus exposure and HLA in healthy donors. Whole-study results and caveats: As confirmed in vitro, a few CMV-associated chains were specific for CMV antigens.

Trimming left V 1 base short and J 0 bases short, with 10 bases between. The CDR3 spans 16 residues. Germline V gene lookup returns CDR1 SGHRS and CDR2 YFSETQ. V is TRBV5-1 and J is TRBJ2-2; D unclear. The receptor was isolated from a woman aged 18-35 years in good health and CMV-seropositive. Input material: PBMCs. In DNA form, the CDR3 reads TGCGCCAGCAGCTTGATGAGGAGTACGAACACCGGGGAGCTGTTTTTT. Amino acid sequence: CASSLMRSTNTGELFF.